These T cell receptor beta chains were read from a single sample in a study of cytomegalovirus exposure and HLA in healthy donors. Measured with immunoSEQ multiplex PCR; TCRdb has only the in-frame clones, and not every one. Here the sample spans around 160,000 clones, 70% to 90% being singletons. Sequencing was carried out using PBMCs. The receptor source for this set is a young man in good health and CMV-seropositive. Both conserved end residues are part of each CDR3. Fields, in order: V gene, clone size, D gene, J gene, CDR3 DNA, CDR3 protein. D genes are given only for firm matches. Rows give clone size only sometimes, using once, few, many, or a class for an expanded clone.

TRBV27	NA	NA	TRBJ2-3	TGTGCCAGCAGTCTTCGCGGGGGCATGCAGTATTTT	CASSLRGGMQYF
TRBV13	once	NA	TRBJ2-7	TGTGCCAGCAGCTCCCAGGGTTACGAGCAGTACTTC	CASSSQGYEQYF
TRBV9	NA	TRBD2	TRBJ2-3	TGTGCCAGCAGCGTGCCGGGGGGGGTCAGCACAGATACGCAGTATTTT	CASSVPGGVSTDTQYF
TRBV6-4	few	TRBD1	TRBJ2-7	TGTGCCAGCGGCCAACAGGGGGCCGGGGAGCAGTACTTC	CASGQQGAGEQYF
TRBV27	NA	TRBD1	TRBJ1-6	TGTGCCAGCAGTCCGGGACAGGGGGCCAATTCACCCCTCCACTTT	CASSPGQGANSPLHF
TRBV30	NA	TRBD2	TRBJ2-7	TGTGCCTGGAGGTCCTCTAGCGGGGGCTACGAGCAGTACTTC	CAWRSSSGGYEQYF
TRBV7-2	NA	NA	TRBJ1-2	TGTGCCAGCAGCTTAACGGATCGCAGGGGCTATGGCTACACCTTC	CASSLTDRRGYGYTF
TRBV4-3	NA	TRBD1	TRBJ2-1	TGCGCCAGCAGCCAAGTGGAGGACAGGGCAAGGAATGAGCAGTTCTTC	CASSQVEDRARNEQFF
TRBV11-2	NA	NA	TRBJ1-6	TGTGCCAGCAGCTTAGGACAGTCGAATTCACCCCTCCACTTT	CASSLGQSNSPLHF
TRBV10-3	NA	TRBD2	TRBJ2-2	TGTGCCATCAGTGAGTCCAAGGCGGGGGGGCCCCACACCGGGGAGCTGTTTTTT	CAISESKAGGPHTGELFF
TRBV7-9	few	NA	TRBJ2-5	TGTGCCAGCAGCTTGACAGGGATCGGGGGGACCCAGTACTTC	CASSLTGIGGTQYF
TRBV18	once	NA	TRBJ1-1	TGTGCCAGCTCACCAGTAGACACTGAAGCTTTCTTT	CASSPVDTEAFF
TRBV7-2	once	TRBD1	TRBJ2-2	TGTGCCAGCACCTACGCCGGGACAGGGAACACCGGGGAGCTGTTTTTT	CASTYAGTGNTGELFF
TRBV15	NA	NA	TRBJ2-2	TGTGCCACCAGCAGAGCTGGGCAGGGTCTCACCGGGGAGCTGTTTTTT	CATSRAGQGLTGELFF
TRBV9	NA	TRBD1	TRBJ2-7	TGTGCCAGTGGTCGAGGACAGGGGGTTGACGAGCAGTACTTC	CASGRGQGVDEQYF
TRBV6-5	NA	TRBD1	TRBJ1-5	TGTGCCGGAAACCGGGACAGGGATTATCAGCCCCAGCATTTT	CAGNRDRDYQPQHF
TRBV27	NA	NA	TRBJ1-5	TGTGCCAGCAGTTTTCGCGGGGTGGGCAATCAGCCCCAGCATTTT	CASSFRGVGNQPQHF
TRBV5-1	NA	TRBD2	TRBJ2-7	TGCGCCAGCAGCTTCGGCGCGGGGGACGCGGACGAGCAGTACTTC	CASSFGAGDADEQYF
TRBV7-9	NA	NA	TRBJ2-1	TGTGCCAGTACCCCTTATCCGGAGGATTTCTACAATGAGCAGTTCTTC	CASTPYPEDFYNEQFF
TRBV10-3	NA	NA	TRBJ1-4	TGTGCCATCAGTGAGTCAGGGGTAGGAGAAAAACTGTTTTTT	CAISESGVGEKLFF
TRBV18	NA	NA	TRBJ1-3	TGTGCCAGCTCACCAAATGACAGTGAAACTGGAAACACCATATATTTT	CASSPNDSETGNTIYF
TRBV5-1	NA	NA	TRBJ1-4	TGCGCCAGCAGTTTCTCAACAGGTGCCCTGGAAAAACTGTTTTTT	CASSFSTGALEKLFF
TRBV7-2	NA	TRBD1	TRBJ1-4	TGTGCCAGCAGCCTTGGTCAGGGGGCGCGTGCTAATGAAAAACTGTTTTTT	CASSLGQGARANEKLFF
TRBV6-5	NA	TRBD1	TRBJ1-2	TGTGCCAGCAGTCCAGGGGGGTCTAATTATGGCTACACCTTC	CASSPGGSNYGYTF
TRBV15	NA	NA	TRBJ2-7	TGTGCCACCAGTAAAGACTCGAGGAGCTCCTACGAGCAGTACTTC	CATSKDSRSSYEQYF
TRBV6-1	NA	NA	TRBJ2-5	TGTGCCAGCAGTGAATTCACAACCGGGTCCCCAAGGCAAGAGACCCAGTACTTC	CASSEFTTGSPRQETQYF
TRBV10-1	few	TRBD2	TRBJ2-2	TGCGCCAGCAGTGAAGTTGGCGGGGGGCATTACACCGGGGAGCTGTTTTTT	CASSEVGGGHYTGELFF
TRBV5-1	once	TRBD1	TRBJ2-7	TGCGCCAGCAGCCCTGGGACAGGATACGTTCGCTCCTACGAGCAGTACTTC	CASSPGTGYVRSYEQYF
TRBV7-2	few	NA	TRBJ2-5	TGTGCCAGCAGCCGTCGGGGCAGTGGGGGCTCATTGTGGGAGACCCAGTACTTC	CASSRRGSGGSLWETQYF
TRBV5-1	NA	NA	TRBJ2-7	TGCGCCAGCAGCTTGGCGGGAACCCGCGGCACCTACGAGCAGTACTTC	CASSLAGTRGTYEQYF
TRBV21-1	few	NA	TRBJ2-1	TGTGCCAGCAGCAAAGTGACAGGGAGGAAGTTCTTC	CASSKVTGRKFF
TRBV7-9	NA	TRBD2	TRBJ2-5	TGTGCCAGCAGCTTAAGACTAGCGGGGGGCCCGGGGGCCCAAGAGACCCAGTACTTC	CASSLRLAGGPGAQETQYF
TRBV7-2	NA	TRBD1	TRBJ1-5	TGTGCCAGCAGCTCGGGACAGGGGGCTCATCAGCCCCAGCATTTT	CASSSGQGAHQPQHF
TRBV6-1	once	TRBD2	TRBJ2-7	TGTGCCAGCAGTGAAGCGCAAGCGGGGGTACCTTCCTACGAGCAGTACTTC	CASSEAQAGVPSYEQYF
TRBV27	NA	NA	TRBJ2-1	TGTGCCAGCAGTTTATTTATGGGCAGGGCAAATTACGATGAGCAGTTCTTC	CASSLFMGRANYDEQFF
TRBV5-6	NA	NA	TRBJ2-2	TGTGCCAGCAGCTATCGGAGGACCGGGGAGCTGTTTTTT	CASSYRRTGELFF
TRBV27	NA	NA	TRBJ1-6	TGTGCCAGCAGTTTCCAGGGCTCCTATAATTCACCCCTCCACTTT	CASSFQGSYNSPLHF
TRBV10-2	NA	TRBD1	TRBJ1-2	TGCGCCAGCAGTGACGAGGGGGCGCGGGTCCCTCTATCTGGCTACACCTTC	CASSDEGARVPLSGYTF
TRBV19	NA	TRBD1	TRBJ2-7	TGTGCCAGTAGTATTAGCGTGACAGGGGAAATCTACGAGCAGTACTTC	CASSISVTGEIYEQYF
TRBV7-2	NA	TRBD2	TRBJ2-7	TGTGCCAGCAGCATGCGGGGGGGCGTGAACGAGCAGTACTTC	CASSMRGGVNEQYF
TRBV7-3	NA	TRBD1	TRBJ2-1	TGTGCCAGCAGCTCCCAATGGACAGGGATGCGCAATGAGCAGTTCTTC	CASSSQWTGMRNEQFF
TRBV4-3	NA	NA	TRBJ1-1	TGCGCCAGCAGCCAAGAAGACATGAACACTGAAGCTTTCTTT	CASSQEDMNTEAFF
TRBV29-1	NA	TRBD1	TRBJ1-1	TGCAGCGCCGTACGACAGGGGAATACTGAAGCTTTCTTT	CSAVRQGNTEAFF
TRBV6-5	few	TRBD2	TRBJ2-7	TGTGCCAGCAGTTACTCGATGCTAGCGGGGGCCTACGAGCAGTACTTC	CASSYSMLAGAYEQYF
TRBV30	NA	NA	TRBJ1-6	TGTGCCTGGAGTGGACAGGCCGGTTCCTCCCTCCACTTT	CAWSGQAGSSLHF
TRBV12-5	NA	NA	TRBJ2-1	TGTGCTAGTGGTTTGTTACAGGGTCGGGACTACAATGAGCAGTTCTTC	CASGLLQGRDYNEQFF
TRBV4-2	many	TRBD2	TRBJ2-3	TGTGCCAGCAGCCAACTAGCGGGGGGCGCGAAAGCCTTGGACACAGATACGCAGTATTTT	CASSQLAGGAKALDTDTQYF
TRBV7-2	NA	NA	TRBJ1-2	TGTGCCAGCAGCTTAGTTCCAGGATCTAACTATGGCTACACCTTC	CASSLVPGSNYGYTF
TRBV29-1	NA	TRBD1	TRBJ2-7	TGCAGCGTCCGGACAGGGACCACCTACGAGCAGTACTTC	CSVRTGTTYEQYF
TRBV5-8	NA	NA	TRBJ2-7	TGTGCCAGCAGCCTGTACGGCGAGCAGTACTTC	CASSLYGEQYF
TRBV6-6	NA	NA	TRBJ2-7	TGTGCCAGCAGTTGGACTGGCGAGCAGTACTTC	CASSWTGEQYF